This T cell receptor beta chain was identified during a study of blood T cell repertoires in COVID-19. Sequenced by immunoSEQ multiplex PCR; TCRdb stores in-frame clones only, minus some. The sample records fewer than 350,000 clones, around 90% being singletons. The receptor's source is a middle-aged man who had been exposed to COVID-19. The source material was PBMCs or T cells enriched from blood (not recorded which).

CDR3 in DNA: TGTGCCAGCAGCGACCAGCCGGGGATGGAGACCCAGTACTTC. Its translation: CASSDQPGMETQYF. V usage is TRBV9 and J usage is TRBJ2-5, with a weak D call TRBD2 (5 bases). Germline assignment: CDR1 SGDLS and CDR2 YYNGEE. Between the trimmed V and J ends, which lost 3 bases and 5 bases, there was a span of 14 bases. The CDR3 consists of 14 residues.